The 32 T cell receptor beta chains below were found in one sample sequenced in a study of blood T cells in healthy people across ages. Using a J-beta primer mix together with a sample-barcoded 5' primer, a second PCR was run for about 6 to 12 cycles. In TCRdb, the 5' RACE reads were re-called with MiXCR into one record per CDR3 protein. The sample yields some 790,000 distinct CDR3 sequences, more than 25% seen once. What was sequenced was blood. Receptors were obtained from a woman aged 80 or over in good health.

There are many counts of this clonotype. V usage is TRBV11-2 and J usage is TRBJ1-2, with D possibly being TRBD1 (6 bases). Germline V gives CDR1 SGHAT, CDR2 FQNNGV. Trimming stripped 7 bases from V and 4 bases from J, with 16 bases between. The CDR3 has 14 residues. CDR3 amino acids: CASTGSGTFYGYTF. The CDR3 bases are TGTGCCAGCACCGGATCCGGGACATTCTATGGCTACACCTTC.

This clonotype was seen many times. The chain combines TRBV4-3 with TRBJ2-1; D gene ambiguous. V shed 0 bases and J shed 2 bases, with 20 bases lying between them. The CDR3 runs to 19 residues. Germline CDR1 and CDR2: LGHNA and YSLEER. CDR3 sequence: CASSQEGSSPYFAYNEQFF. The CDR3 DNA sequence: TGCGCCAGCAGCCAAGAGGGCAGCTCCCCCTACTTTGCCTACAATGAGCAGTTCTTC.

The J gene is TRBJ2-3, the V gene TRBV9; 9 bases fit TRBD2. Germline V gene data show CDR1 as SGDLS and CDR2 as YYNGEE. The CDR3 extends over 17 amino acids. V was pared by 4 bases and J by 6 bases, with 15 bases of the junction left unmatched. CDR3 in DNA: TGTGCCAGCAGCCCTCCTGGTAGGGCTAGCGGGGCTGATACGCAGTATTTT. The encoded protein is CASSPPGRASGADTQYF.

This clonotype was observed at least ten times. The CDR3 sequence: CATSDAREDTQYF. In DNA form, the CDR3 reads TGTGCCACCAGTGACGCGAGGGAAGATACGCAGTATTTT. This chain uses TRBV24-1 with TRBJ2-3, with D possibly TRBD2 on 5 matching bases. There are 13 residues in the CDR3. Germline loops: CDR1 KGHDR, CDR2 SFDVKD. The ends were cut back, 4 bases at V and 5 bases at J, with 9 bases in the middle.

Many counts were recorded for this clonotype. The rearrangement joins TRBV4-3 to TRBJ2-1, with no clear D. CDR1 is LGHNA, CDR2 YSLEER, per germline. The CDR3 covers 14 residues. V lost 1 base, J lost 8 bases, and 12 bases lay in between. CDR3 nucleotide sequence: TGCGCCAGCAGCCAAGGTGACAAGAGGTATGAGCAGTTCTTC. Translated, it gives CASSQGDKRYEQFF.

This clonotype occurred many times. V gene TRBV5-1 combines with J gene TRBJ2-5; D call uncertain. Germline V CDR1 and CDR2: SGHRS, YFSETQ. This CDR3 is 15 amino acids long. Trimming stripped 2 bases from V and 2 bases from J, with 13 bases between. CDR3 bases: TGCGCCAGCAGCTTCCAGCAGGACCTACAAGAGACCCAGTACTTC. This translates into CASSFQQDLQETQYF.

V usage is TRBV7-2 and J usage is TRBJ2-7; TRBD1 agrees at 8 bases. The CDR3 totals 14 residues. Germline V lookup: CDR1 SGHTA, CDR2 FQGNSA. Trimming took 6 bases from V and 6 from J; bases not matched to a gene: 10. CDR3 protein: CASRLGQASFEQYF. DNA for the CDR3: TGTGCCAGCAGACTGGGACAGGCTTCTTTCGAGCAGTACTTC.

In this sample, this clonotype turned up a few times. This chain uses TRBV7-9 with TRBJ1-1, with D tentatively TRBD1 (5 bases). The V gene's germline CDR1 is SEHNR and CDR2 FQNEAQ (reference sequence). V gave up 6 bases and J gave up 1 base, with 15 bases separating them. This CDR3 is 15 amino acids long. The CDR3 region is CASRNTNGGNTEAFF. CDR3 nucleotides: TGTGCCAGCAGAAACACAAACGGGGGGAACACTGAAGCTTTCTTT.

This clonotype was found many times. The chain has TRBV27 and TRBJ2-7, with TRBD1 matching 10 bases. Trimming removed 6 bases from V and 2 bases from J; junction bases left unmatched: 10. Germline assignment: CDR1 MNHEY and CDR2 SMNVEV (reference sequence). The CDR3 sequence is 16 residues long. The CDR3 DNA sequence: TGTGCCAGCAGCCTATTCCCGGGACAGGGGACCTACGAGCAGTACTTC. This sequence encodes CASSLFPGQGTYEQYF.

The rearrangement links TRBV2 to TRBJ2-3; possible D gene TRBD2, 6 bases. The germline gives CDR1 SNHLY, CDR2 FYNNEI. Trimming cost V 3 bases and J 2 bases, with 12 bases left between them. The CDR3 runs to 15 residues. The CDR3 DNA follows: TGTGCCAGCAGTGAGGGACTCCACCACACAGATACGCAGTATTTT. It is translated as CASSEGLHHTDTQYF.

This clonotype was picked up many times. V is TRBV3-1 and J is TRBJ1-2; D is uncertain. Per germline, CDR1 LGHDT and CDR2 YNNKEL (reference sequence). The CDR3 has 12 residues. Trimming left V 4 bases short and J 3 bases short, with 6 bases between. This CDR3 reads CASSPGYYGYTF. CDR3 nucleotides: TGTGCCAGCAGCCCGGGCTACTATGGCTACACCTTC.

This clonotype has just a few counts. V gene TRBV7-9 combines with J gene TRBJ2-2, with 13 bases that match TRBD2. Germline V gene lookup returns CDR1 SEHNR and CDR2 FQNEAQ (reference sequence). Trimming cost V 8 bases and J 0 bases; bases outside gene matches: 9. CDR3 length: 18 residues. CDR3 nucleotide sequence: TGTGCCAGCTTCCCCCGGACTAGCGGGGGACCGAACACCGGGGAGCTGTTTTTT. It specifies CASFPRTSGGPNTGELFF.

There are a few counts of this clonotype. The rearrangement joins TRBV18 to TRBJ2-5; 8 nucleotides line up with TRBD1. There are 15 residues in the CDR3. Losses at the gene ends were 6 bases for V and 5 bases for J; bases not matched to a gene: 11. Germline assignment: CDR1 KGHSH and CDR2 LQKENI. CDR3 amino acids: CASSRGQGMTETQYF. The CDR3 region has the DNA TGTGCCAGCTCCCGTGGACAGGGAATGACGGAGACCCAGTACTTC.

This clonotype was found many times. This chain links TRBV9 with TRBJ1-2; 7 nucleotides agree with TRBD1. V lost 3 bases, J lost 4 bases, and 9 bases stayed unmatched. The CDR3 contains 15 residues. Germline V gene data show CDR1 as SGDLS and CDR2 as YYNGEE. The CDR3 loop is CASSADREGRYGYTF. As DNA, the CDR3 is TGTGCCAGCAGCGCTGACAGGGAGGGACGCTATGGCTACACCTTC.

Ten or more counts support this clonotype. This chain joins TRBV12-3 or TRBV12-4 and TRBJ1-1; TRBD1 aligns across 7 bases. The CDR3 has 14 residues. The V gene end was trimmed by 7 bases and the J gene end by 4 bases; junction bases not matched to a gene: 9. The CDR3 reads CASTRGGSSTEAFF. As DNA, the CDR3 is TGTGCCAGCACCAGAGGGGGCTCGAGCACTGAAGCTTTCTTT.

The chain carries TRBV4-2 and TRBJ1-2, with D unclear. Trimming pared 4 bases from V and 6 bases from J, leaving 9 bases between. The germline V gene encodes CDR1 LGHNA and CDR2 YNFKEQ. The CDR3 runs to 12 residues. The CDR3 loop reads CASSPGYDGYTF. Here the CDR3 DNA reads TGTGCCAGCAGCCCGGGGTATGATGGCTACACCTTC.

A note on this clonotype: A read error may account for a junction end that differs from germline. The chain couples TRBV7-2 to TRBJ1-2; D may be TRBD1 (6 bases). This CDR3 region has 14 residues. Germline assignment: CDR1 SGHTA and CDR2 FQGNSA. CDR3 amino acids: CVSNPTQGIYGYTF. CDR3 DNA sequence: TGTGTCAGCAACCCGACCCAGGGGATCTATGGCTACACCTTC. The full variable domain, in which reference TRBV7-2 and TRBJ1-2 provide the parts outside the CDR3, is GAGVSQSPSNKVTEKGKDVELRCDPISGHTALYWYRQSLGQGLEFLIYFQGNSAPDKSGLPSDRFSAERTGGSVSTLTIQRTQQEDSAVYLCVSNPTQGIYGYTFGSGTRLTVV.

A word on this clonotype: Sequence at one end of the junction differs from germline and may be a read error. V is TRBV12-3 or TRBV12-4 and J is TRBJ2-3, with a possible D match to TRBD1 (5 bases). The CDR3 contains 13 residues. The CDR3 is CASSLVGADAQYF. The CDR3 DNA is TGTGCCAGCAGTTTAGTTGGGGCAGATGCGCAGTATTTT.

The chain recombines TRBV7-2 with TRBJ2-1, with D perhaps TRBD2 (5 bases). The germline V and J ends were trimmed by 5 bases and 1 base, with 15 bases remaining between them. The CDR3 runs to 16 residues. Per the germline V gene, CDR1 is SGHTA and CDR2 is FQGNSA. The CDR3 DNA reads as TGTGCCAGCAGCCAAGGGTTCGGGGAATCCTACAATGAGCAGTTCTTC. Translation gives CASSQGFGESYNEQFF.

This clonotype was counted many times. The V and J genes are TRBV12-3 or TRBV12-4 and TRBJ2-3; 8 nucleotides agree with TRBD2. The CDR3 extends over 14 amino acids. V trimming: 5 bases; J trimming: 1 base; junction bases outside the gene matches: 2. CDR3 DNA sequence: TGTGCCAGCAGTGGAGCGGGGGGCACAGATACGCAGTATTTT. The encoded protein is CASSGAGGTDTQYF.

The table lists this clonotype with many counts. The chain employs TRBV18 and TRBJ2-7, with 7 bases fitting TRBD2. Germline-derived CDR1 and CDR2 are KGHSH and LQKENI. V lost 0 bases to trimming and J lost 5 bases; unmatched junction nucleotides: 1. The CDR3 length is 13 residues. This CDR3 is CASSPPGRDEQYF. The CDR3 nucleotides are TGTGCCAGCTCACCACCGGGGAGGGACGAGCAGTACTTC.

On this clonotype itself: Here the CDR3 omits its conserved ending phenylalanine or tryptophan, so a read error is the likely source. The chain is built from TRBV2 and TRBJ2-2; possible D gene TRBD2, 6 bases. V gave up 1 base and J gave up 6 bases, with 12 bases separating them. The germline CDR1 and CDR2 sequences are SNHLY and FYNNEI. This CDR3 is built from 15 residues. CDR3 residues: CASSEGPRGAGELFV. The CDR3 DNA is TGTGCCAGCAGTGAAGGGCCTCGCGGGGCCGGGGAGCTGTTTGTT.

The chain employs TRBV2 and TRBJ1-1; TRBD1 might be the D (5 bases). V was shortened by 6 bases and J by 0 bases, with 11 bases between the two germline ends. The germline gives CDR1 SNHLY, CDR2 FYNNEI. The CDR3 runs 14 residues. CDR3 nucleotide sequence: TGTGCCAGCAGCAACGGACAACTGAACACTGAAGCTTTCTTT. Amino acids: CASSNGQLNTEAFF.

The chain couples TRBV5-1 to TRBJ2-2; 7 bases fit TRBD1. The CDR3 sequence is 15 residues long. The germline gives CDR1 SGHRS, CDR2 YFSETQ. V shed 5 bases, J shed 2 bases, and the junction held 6 bases outside the gene matches. The CDR3 sequence is CASRMGTVNTGELFF. The CDR3 DNA reads as TGCGCCAGCAGAATGGGGACAGTCAACACCGGGGAGCTGTTTTTT.

This clonotype was observed many times. A clone one base away is much larger, so this may be a read error. The chain is built from TRBV6-2 or TRBV6-3 and TRBJ2-5; a weak D match, TRBD2 (6 bases). V was shortened by 2 bases and J by 11 bases, with 21 bases between the two germline ends. The CDR3 loop spans 15 amino acids. Germline values: CDR1 MNHEY, CDR2 SVGEGT. CDR3 DNA sequence: TGTGCCAGCAGTTACCGACTAGTTAGTGGGGGTGAGCAGTACTTC. Translated, it gives CASSYRLVSGGEQYF.

The table lists this clonotype with many counts. Compared with germline, one end of the junction differs, possibly owing to a read error. The chain carries TRBV15 and TRBJ2-5, with TRBD2 identical over 9 bases. The CDR3 length is 16 residues. Germline CDR1 reads LNHNV; CDR2 reads YYDKDF (reference sequence). The CDR3 nucleotides read TGTGCCACCAGTAGAGGGACAGCGGGGGGCCAAGAGACCCAGTACTTC. Protein product: CATSRGTAGGQETQYF.

This clonotype has a handful of counts. V and J are TRBV30 and TRBJ2-5; D is uncertain. This CDR3 has 12 amino acids. Germline V lookup: CDR1 GTSNPN, CDR2 SVGIG (reference sequence). Trimming removed 1 base from V and 4 bases from J, with 7 bases in between. In DNA, the CDR3 is TGTGCCTGGAGTGGGGTGGTAGAGACCCAGTACTTC. Translation: CAWSGVVETQYF.

Remarks on this clonotype: Possible read error: a much larger clone is one base away. The V and J genes are TRBV6-2 or TRBV6-3 and TRBJ2-4; no clear D gene. The germline CDR1 and CDR2 sequences are MNHEY and SVGEGT. The CDR3 is 14 amino acids. V was pared by 7 bases and J by 15 bases, with 25 bases between. The CDR3 nucleotides are TGTGCCAGCACCTACGCGTTTCGTTCAGAGACCCTGTACTTC. Protein product: CASTYAFRSETLYF.

The chain joins TRBV12-3 or TRBV12-4 to TRBJ1-2; 7 bases align to TRBD1. The CDR3 contains 12 residues. J gave up 7 bases and V 5 bases, and 4 bases lay outside the gene matches. DNA for the CDR3: TGTGCCAGCAGTCGGGACAGCCCTGGCTACACCTTC. Translation: CASSRDSPGYTF.

The chain links TRBV7-9 to TRBJ1-1; no clear D. The CDR3 has 16 residues. The germline gives CDR1 SEHNR, CDR2 FQNEAQ (reference sequence). The V end was cut by 0 bases, the J end by 0 bases, with 11 bases between. This CDR3 reads CASSLALRGMNTEAFF. In DNA form, the CDR3 reads TGTGCCAGCAGCTTAGCCCTCCGGGGTATGAACACTGAAGCTTTCTTT.

At least ten counts were recorded for this clonotype. The chain is built from TRBV20-1 and TRBJ2-5; D unresolved. Germline CDR1 reads DFQATT; CDR2 reads SNEGSKA (reference sequence). The V end was cut by 5 bases, the J end by 1 base, with 20 bases between. The CDR3 length is 16 residues. CDR3 sequence (DNA): TGCAGTGCTTTCACAGCTTCCAATGCATTCCAAGAGACCCAGTACTTC. It encodes CSAFTASNAFQETQYF.

This clonotype was picked up many times. The chain combines TRBV12-3 or TRBV12-4 with TRBJ2-7; tentatively, D is TRBD2 (5 bases). The CDR3 runs to 15 residues. V dropped 1 base and J dropped 4 bases, with 14 bases sitting between them. As DNA, the CDR3 is TGTGCCAGCAGTTTAGGCAGCCAACCGGGGTACGAGCAGTACTTC. Protein: CASSLGSQPGYEQYF.